This T cell receptor (beta chain) is from a study of T cell changes during pregnancy in multiple sclerosis. This CDR3 comprises 15 residues. Per germline, CDR1 SGHTA and CDR2 FQGNSA. V trimming: 1 base; J trimming: 3 bases; junction bases outside the gene matches: 3. The protocol was immunoSEQ multiplex PCR, while the TCRdb copy is restricted to in-frame clones and leaves out a portion. The sample comprises approximately 53,000 clones, around 92% of which are singletons, and around 0.76% rests with the top ten. The chain uses TRBV7-2 and TRBJ2-7; 10 bases map to TRBD1. This receptor was identified in a female donor with multiple sclerosis, enrolled in a pregnancy study. Material: CD4+ T cells from peripheral blood mononuclear cells, obtained in the third trimester of pregnancy. The CDR3 spells CASSLGGQGFYEQYF. Here the CDR3 DNA reads TGTGCCAGCAGCTTAGGGGGACAGGGGTTCTACGAGCAGTACTTC.